This T cell receptor beta chain was sequenced in a study of T cell repertoires in cytomegalovirus infection. TCRdb reprocessed the reads with MiXCR, giving one entry per CDR3 protein. In the table there are around 260,000 distinct CDR3 sequences, roughly 23% of which are singletons. Germline CDR1 LNHDA, CDR2 SQIVND (reference sequence). CDR3 length equals 14 residues. V was shortened by 3 bases and J by 5 bases, with 13 bases between the two germline ends. The V and J genes are TRBV19 and TRBJ2-5; D might be TRBD1 or TRBD2, each matching 5 bases. The sequenced sample consisted of PBMCs. The source is a human donor in good health (CMV status not recorded). Some clones in this sample may be carry-over from other donors' samples. CDR3 in DNA: TGTGCCAGTAGTATCCGAGGGGTTGGGGAGACCCAGTACTTC. It translates to CASSIRGVGETQYF.